There are a few counts of the clone carrying this TCR beta chain. The CDR3 consists of 15 residues. The germline CDR1 and CDR2 sequences are KGHDR and SFDVKD. The V end lost 2 bases, the J end lost 10 bases, and 17 bases lay between the germline ends. TCRdb re-derived calls from the RT-PCR reads in MiXCR, one entry per CDR3 protein. The profile shows about 210,000 distinct CDR3 sequences, 35% to 45% of them singletons. The data were taken from a study of patients and donors after allogeneic stem cell transplantation. Sequencing input: blood, either unsorted or a sorted T cell fraction (not recorded which). The V and J genes are TRBV24-1 and TRBJ1-5; possibly TRBD1 for D (6 bases). The receptor was isolated from a human donor who was either an allogeneic HSCT recipient or a stem cell or donor lymphocyte infusion donor (not recorded which). It is not recorded whose cells these are; they may come from a transplant donor. This chain's CDR3 is CATSDSPDSRGPQHF. The CDR3 region has the DNA TGTGCCACCAGTGATTCCCCGGACAGCAGGGGACCCCAGCATTTT.